This T cell receptor beta chain is drawn from a study of blood T cell repertoires in COVID-19. At the level of the study: PBMCs, B-cell-depleted T cells, or T cells were the source of the cDNA or gDNA that made up the material.

Original data processing: Amplified reference gene primers provided the basis for estimating nucleated cell counts. The protocol was immunoSEQ multiplex PCR, while the TCRdb copy is restricted to in-frame clones and leaves out a portion. V and J calls and clone size are given by that table; D and trimming were obtained from the DNA. Counted here are tens of thousands of clones, around 82% occurring once; the ten biggest clones make up around 15%. V lost 1 base, J lost 8 bases, and 13 bases stayed unmatched. The germline V gene has CDR1 SEHNR and CDR2 FQNEAQ (reference sequence). The CDR3 runs to 18 residues.

This receptor was taken from a man aged 55 to 70 with COVID-19, enrolled during active disease. The sample comprised peripheral blood. The V and J genes are TRBV7-9 and TRBJ2-1, with TRBD2 matching over 11 bases. DNA for the CDR3: TGTGCCAGCAGCTTAGTCCGGGCCGGACTAGCGGGTCTTGATGAGCAGTTCTTC. Residues: CASSLVRAGLAGLDEQFF.